Reported below is one T cell receptor beta chain. Its antigen is still unknown. Those who donated were healthy bone marrow donors. The data are from a study of cytomegalovirus exposure and HLA in healthy donors. Background on the study: Prior work identified some 120 million unique TCR beta sequences in 190 million or so T cells.

Primers included in the PCR were 60 Vbeta and 13 Jbeta primers. The assay was immunoSEQ multiplex PCR, and TCRdb's table has in-frame clones only and misses some. The table shows some 120,000 clones, with approximately 87% occurring only once. Overall study findings and caveats: Further analysis was carried out later, and it showed several of the most significant clusters appearing linked to common viral pathogens.

V gave up 0 bases and J gave up 6 bases, with 9 bases separating them. Germline assignment: CDR1 SGHRS and CDR2 YFSETQ. This CDR3 is built from 13 residues. The sequencing sample was made of PBMCs. This receptor was taken from a young man in good health and CMV-seropositive. The rearrangement links TRBV5-1 to TRBJ1-2; D remains unclear. The chain's CDR3 is CASSLGGGNGYTF. CDR3 in DNA: TGCGCCAGCAGCTTGGGTGGAGGCAATGGCTACACCTTC. The full variable domain, its missing parts supplied by reference TRBV5-1 and TRBJ1-2, is KAGVTQTPRYLIKTRGQQVTLSCSPISGHRSVSWYQQTPGQGLQFLFEYFSETQRNKGNFPGRFSGRQFSNSRSEMNVSTLELGDSALYLCASSLGGGNGYTFGSGTRLTVV.